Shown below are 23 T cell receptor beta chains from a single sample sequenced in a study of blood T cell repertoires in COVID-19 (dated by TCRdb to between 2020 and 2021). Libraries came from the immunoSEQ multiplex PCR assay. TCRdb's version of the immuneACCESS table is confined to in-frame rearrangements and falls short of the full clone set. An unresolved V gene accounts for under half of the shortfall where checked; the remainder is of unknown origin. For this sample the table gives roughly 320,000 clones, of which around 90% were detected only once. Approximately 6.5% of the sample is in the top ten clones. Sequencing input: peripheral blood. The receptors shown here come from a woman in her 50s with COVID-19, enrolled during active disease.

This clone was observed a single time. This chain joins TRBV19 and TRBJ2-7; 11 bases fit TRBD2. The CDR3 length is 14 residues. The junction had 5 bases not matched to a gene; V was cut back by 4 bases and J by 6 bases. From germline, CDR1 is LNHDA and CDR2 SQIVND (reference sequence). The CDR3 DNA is TGTGCCAGTAGTACCGGGACTAGCGGTGGCGAGCAGTACTTC. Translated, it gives CASSTGTSGGEQYF.

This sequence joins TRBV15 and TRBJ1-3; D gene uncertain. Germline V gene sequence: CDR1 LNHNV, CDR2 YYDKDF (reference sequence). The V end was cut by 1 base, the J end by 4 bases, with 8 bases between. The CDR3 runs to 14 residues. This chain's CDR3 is CATSRVQTGNTIYF. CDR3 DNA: TGTGCCACCAGCAGAGTACAGACCGGAAACACCATATATTTT. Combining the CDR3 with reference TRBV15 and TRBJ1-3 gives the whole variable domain DAMVIQNPRYQVTQFGKPVTLSCSQTLNHNVMYWYQQKSSQAPKLLFHYYDKDFNNEADTPDNFQSRRPNTSFCFLDIRSPGLGDTAMYLCATSRVQTGNTIYFGEGSWLTVV.

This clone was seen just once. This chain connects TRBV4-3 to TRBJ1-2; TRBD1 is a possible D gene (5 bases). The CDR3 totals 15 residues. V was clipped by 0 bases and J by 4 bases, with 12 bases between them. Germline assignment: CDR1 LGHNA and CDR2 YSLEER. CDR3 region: CASSQDRGESYGYTF. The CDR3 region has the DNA TGCGCCAGCAGCCAAGACCGGGGGGAGAGCTATGGCTACACCTTC.

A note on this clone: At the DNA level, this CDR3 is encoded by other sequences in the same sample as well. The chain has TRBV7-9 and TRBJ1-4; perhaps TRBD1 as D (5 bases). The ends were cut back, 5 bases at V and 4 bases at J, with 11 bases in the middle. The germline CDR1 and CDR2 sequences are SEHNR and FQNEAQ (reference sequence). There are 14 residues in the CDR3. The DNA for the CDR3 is TGTGCCAGCAGCCTCGACAGAGATAATGAAAAACTGTTTTTT. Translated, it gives CASSLDRDNEKLFF. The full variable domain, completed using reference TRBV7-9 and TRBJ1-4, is DTGVSQNPRHKITKRGQNVTFRCDPISEHNRLYWYRQTLGQGPEFLTYFQNEAQLEKSRLLSDRFSAERPKGSFSTLEIQRTEQGDSAMYLCASSLDRDNEKLFFGSGTQLSVL.

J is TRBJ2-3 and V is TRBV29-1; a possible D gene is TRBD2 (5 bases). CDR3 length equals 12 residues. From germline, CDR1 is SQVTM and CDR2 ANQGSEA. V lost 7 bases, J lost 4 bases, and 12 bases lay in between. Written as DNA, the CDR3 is TGCAGCGCCGCGCGGGCCTCAGATACGCAGTATTTT. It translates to CSAARASDTQYF.

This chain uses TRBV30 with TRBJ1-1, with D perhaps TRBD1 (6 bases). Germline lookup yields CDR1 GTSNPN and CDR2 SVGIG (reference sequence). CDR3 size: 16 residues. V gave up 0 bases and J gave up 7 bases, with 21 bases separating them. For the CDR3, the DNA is TGTGCCTGGAGTGTAGGGCACGAGGGACAACCTCTTGAAGCTTTCTTT. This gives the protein CAWSVGHEGQPLEAFF.

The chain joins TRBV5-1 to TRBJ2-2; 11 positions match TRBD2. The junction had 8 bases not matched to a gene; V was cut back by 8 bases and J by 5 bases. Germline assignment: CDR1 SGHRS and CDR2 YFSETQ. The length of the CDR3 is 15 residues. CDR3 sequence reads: CASWATSGGTGELFF. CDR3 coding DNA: TGCGCCAGTTGGGCAACTAGCGGGGGAACCGGGGAGCTGTTTTTT. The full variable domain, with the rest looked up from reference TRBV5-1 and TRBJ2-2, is KAGVTQTPRYLIKTRGQQVTLSCSPISGHRSVSWYQQTPGQGLQFLFEYFSETQRNKGNFPGRFSGRQFSNSRSEMNVSTLELGDSALYLCASWATSGGTGELFFGEGSRLTVL.

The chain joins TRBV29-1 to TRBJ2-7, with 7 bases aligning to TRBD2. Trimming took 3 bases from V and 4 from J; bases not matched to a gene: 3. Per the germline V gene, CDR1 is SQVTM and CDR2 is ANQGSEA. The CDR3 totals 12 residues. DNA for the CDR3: TGCAGCGTTGAGTGGCGGGGGTACGAGCAGTACTTC. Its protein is CSVEWRGYEQYF.

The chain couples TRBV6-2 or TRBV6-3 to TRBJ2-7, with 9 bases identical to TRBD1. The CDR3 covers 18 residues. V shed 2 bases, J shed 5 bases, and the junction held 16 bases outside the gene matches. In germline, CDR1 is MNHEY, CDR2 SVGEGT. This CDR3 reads CASSYPTHLQGAPHEQYF. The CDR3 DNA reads TGTGCCAGCAGTTACCCTACCCATTTACAGGGGGCCCCCCACGAGCAGTACTTC.

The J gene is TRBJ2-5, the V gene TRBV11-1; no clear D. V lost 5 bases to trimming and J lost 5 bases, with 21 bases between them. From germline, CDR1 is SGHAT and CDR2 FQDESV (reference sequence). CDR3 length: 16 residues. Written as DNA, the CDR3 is TGTGCCAGCAGCCCCTCTTCCCCGCCGTCACGGGAGACCCAGTACTTC. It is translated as CASSPSSPPSRETQYF. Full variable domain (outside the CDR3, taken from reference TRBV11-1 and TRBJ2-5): EAEVAQSPRYKITEKSQAVAFWCDPISGHATLYWYRQILGQGPELLVQFQDESVVDDSQLPKDRFSAERLKGVDSTLKIQPAELGDSAMYLCASSPSSPPSRETQYFGPGTRLLVL.

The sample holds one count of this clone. The CDR3 region has the DNA TGTGCCAGCAGCCCCTTCGCAGGGTGGTACGAGCAGTACTTC. This encodes CASSPFAGWYEQYF. The rearrangement joins TRBV14 to TRBJ2-7; TRBD1 might be the D (5 bases). This CDR3 contains 14 residues. The V end lost 4 bases, the J end lost 4 bases, and 14 bases lay between the germline ends. The V gene's germline CDR1 is SGHDN and CDR2 FVKESK.

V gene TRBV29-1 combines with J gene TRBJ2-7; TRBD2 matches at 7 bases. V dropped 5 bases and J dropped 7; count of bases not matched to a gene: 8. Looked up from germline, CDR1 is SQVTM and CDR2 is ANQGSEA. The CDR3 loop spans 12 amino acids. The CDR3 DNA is TGCAGCGTTTCGGGAGGAGCGTTAGAGCAGTACTTC. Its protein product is CSVSGGALEQYF.

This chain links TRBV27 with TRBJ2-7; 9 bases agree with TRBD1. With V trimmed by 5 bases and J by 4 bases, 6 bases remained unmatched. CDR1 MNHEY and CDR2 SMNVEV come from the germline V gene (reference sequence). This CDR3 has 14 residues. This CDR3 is CASSRDRVRYEQYF. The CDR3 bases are TGTGCCAGCAGTAGGGACAGGGTGAGGTACGAGCAGTACTTC.

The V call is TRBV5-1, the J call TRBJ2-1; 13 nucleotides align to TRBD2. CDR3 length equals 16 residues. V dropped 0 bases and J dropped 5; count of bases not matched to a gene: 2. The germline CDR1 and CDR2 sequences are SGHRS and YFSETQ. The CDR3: CASSLGGTSGNNEQFF. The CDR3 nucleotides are TGCGCCAGCAGCTTGGGAGGGACTAGCGGGAACAATGAGCAGTTCTTC.

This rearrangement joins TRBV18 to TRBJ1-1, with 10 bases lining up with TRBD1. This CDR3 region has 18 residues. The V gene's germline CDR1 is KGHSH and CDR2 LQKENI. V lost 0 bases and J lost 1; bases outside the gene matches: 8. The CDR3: CASSPPNLRTGGNTEAFF. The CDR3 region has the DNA TGTGCCAGCTCACCACCGAATCTACGGACAGGGGGGAACACTGAAGCTTTCTTT. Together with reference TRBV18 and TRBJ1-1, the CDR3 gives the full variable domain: NAGVMQNPRHLVRRRGQEARLRCSPMKGHSHVYWYRQLPEEGLKFMVYLQKENIIDESGMPKERFSAEFPKEGPSILRIQQVVRGDSAAYFCASSPPNLRTGGNTEAFFGQGTRLTVV.

CDR3 amino acids: CAWGPSTGFLRKNTEAFF. CDR3 nucleotide sequence: TGTGCCTGGGGCCCGTCGACAGGTTTTTTAAGAAAGAACACTGAAGCTTTCTTT. V gene TRBV30 combines with J gene TRBJ1-1; D possibly corresponds to TRBD1 (6 bases). The germline V and J ends were trimmed by 5 bases and 1 base, with 26 bases remaining between them. The CDR3 has 18 amino acids. Germline CDR1 and CDR2: GTSNPN and SVGIG (reference sequence).

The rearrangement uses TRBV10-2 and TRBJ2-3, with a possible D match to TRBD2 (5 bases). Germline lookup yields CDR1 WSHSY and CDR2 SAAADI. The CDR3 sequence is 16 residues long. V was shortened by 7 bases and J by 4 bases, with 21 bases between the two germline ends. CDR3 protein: CASTEGGLGRADTQYF. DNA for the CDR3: TGCGCCAGCACAGAAGGAGGCCTGGGAAGGGCAGATACGCAGTATTTT.

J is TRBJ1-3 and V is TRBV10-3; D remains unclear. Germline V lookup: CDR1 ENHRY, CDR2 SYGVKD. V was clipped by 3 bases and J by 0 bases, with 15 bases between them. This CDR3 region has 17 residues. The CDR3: CAISDEGTIRSGNTIYF. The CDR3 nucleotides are TGTGCCATCAGTGATGAGGGCACGATCCGCTCTGGAAACACCATATATTTT.

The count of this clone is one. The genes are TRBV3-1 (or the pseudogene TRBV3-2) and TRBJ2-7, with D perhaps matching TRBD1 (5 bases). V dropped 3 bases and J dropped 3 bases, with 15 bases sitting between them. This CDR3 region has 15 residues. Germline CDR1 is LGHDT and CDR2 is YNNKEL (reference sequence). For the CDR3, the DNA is TGTGCCAGCAGCCAGACGGACACCAGTTACTACGAGCAGTACTTC. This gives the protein CASSQTDTSYYEQYF.

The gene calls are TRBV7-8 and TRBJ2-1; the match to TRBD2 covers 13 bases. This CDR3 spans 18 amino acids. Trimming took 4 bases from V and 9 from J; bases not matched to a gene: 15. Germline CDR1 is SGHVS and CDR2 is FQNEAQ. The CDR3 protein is CASSSNTWTSGSRGEQFF. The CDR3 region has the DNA TGTGCCAGCAGCTCTAACACTTGGACTAGCGGGAGCCGTGGTGAGCAGTTCTTC.

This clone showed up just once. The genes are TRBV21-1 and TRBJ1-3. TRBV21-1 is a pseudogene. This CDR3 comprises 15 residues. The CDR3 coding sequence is TGTGCCAGCAGCAAAGACTTTCTCTCTGGAAACACCATATATTTT. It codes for CASSKDFLSGNTIYF.

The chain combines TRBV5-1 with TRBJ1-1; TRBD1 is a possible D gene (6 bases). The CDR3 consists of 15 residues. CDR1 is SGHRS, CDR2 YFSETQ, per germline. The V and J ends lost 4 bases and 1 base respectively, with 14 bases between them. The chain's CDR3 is CASSRLGTQNTEAFF. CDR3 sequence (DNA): TGCGCCAGCAGCCGCTTAGGGACACAGAACACTGAAGCTTTCTTT.

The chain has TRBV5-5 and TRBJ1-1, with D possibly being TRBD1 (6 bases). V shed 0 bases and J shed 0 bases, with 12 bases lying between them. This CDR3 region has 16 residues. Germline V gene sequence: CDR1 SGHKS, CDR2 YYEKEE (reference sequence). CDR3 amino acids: CASSLVGHPMNTEAFF. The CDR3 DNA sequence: TGTGCCAGCAGCTTGGTGGGACACCCGATGAACACTGAAGCTTTCTTT.